Ten or more counts support the clone carrying this TCR beta chain. The antigen is undetermined. This specimen belongs to a study of read filtering for tumor transcriptome and immune sequencing. Study-wide results and caveats: Single-read clonotypes: about 83% of IR-seq clonotypes (approximately 4% of reads), 74.6% of RNA-seq clonotypes (around 45% of reads).

The V and J ends lost 1 base and 5 bases, in that order; junction bases with no gene match: 18. This CDR3 contains 18 residues. Germline CDR1 and CDR2: SGHDT and YYEEEE. Molecular barcoded adaptors covering alpha/delta and beta/gamma chains were used on approximately 440 ng RNA. TCRdb re-called the reads through MiXCR, storing one row per CDR3 protein. The data contain about 28,000 distinct CDR3 sequences, 14% of them singletons. V usage is TRBV5-6 and J usage is TRBJ2-7, with 7 bases lining up with TRBD1. Sequenced sample: a population of CD138-negative cells sorted from bone marrow. This receptor was identified in a donor at least 40 years old with multiple myeloma. CDR3 loop: CASSLLGTARDSADEQYF. Here the CDR3 DNA reads TGTGCCAGCAGCTTGTTAGGGACAGCACGGGACAGCGCTGACGAGCAGTACTTC.